This TCR beta chain was identified during a study of response to subunit inactivated influenza vaccine. Via MiXCR, TCRdb re-called the RT-PCR reads, giving one row per CDR3 protein. Of around 710,000 distinct CDR3 sequences listed, approximately 13% are singletons. This TCR was recovered from a man between 45 and 60 years old who received an inactivated influenza vaccine. The input for sequencing was PBMCs from blood, taken 14 days before vaccination.

This CDR3 is CASSLGNGASGEQFF. The DNA of the CDR3 is TGCGCCAGCAGCTTGGGTAATGGAGCATCGGGGGAGCAGTTCTTC. The J gene is TRBJ2-1, the V gene TRBV5-1; a weak D match, TRBD2 (5 bases). Trimming removed 0 bases at V and 10 bases at J, with 17 bases between. The CDR3 length is 15 residues. The V gene's germline CDR1 is SGHRS and CDR2 YFSETQ.